This record concerns one TCR beta chain sequence. What it recognizes is unknown. These data are taken from a study of T cell responses to AZD1222 COVID-19 vaccine. Profiling relied on immunoSEQ multiplex PCR, and the TCRdb table lists in-frame clones only, not all of them. Of approximately 92,000 clones listed, around 90% are singletons. Study-level points and caveats: The study found vaccine-associated CD4 TCRs spanning spike, dominant at 160-218 and 743-854. Samples come after the peak T cell response, not at day 14. The donor cohort was predominantly white British with a female majority, and clonal diversity may have been underestimated. Nearly half of spike-specific TCRs reportedly target variant regions that are unmutated in the B.1.351 and B.1.1.7 variants.

Germline V gene sequence: CDR1 PRHDT, CDR2 FYEKMQ (reference sequence). With 1 base removed from V and 7 bases from J, the gap between germline ends came to 11 bases. The CDR3 covers 14 residues. The specimen was peripheral blood, collected on day 0 of AZD1222 vaccination. This receptor was taken from an adult in good health. The chain recombines TRBV13 with TRBJ2-1, with D perhaps matching TRBD2 (6 bases). CDR3: CASSLDGGKNEQFF. The CDR3 bases are TGTGCCAGCAGCTTAGACGGGGGAAAAAATGAGCAGTTCTTC.